These T cell receptor beta chains were read from a single sample in a study of human T cells and chemical hapten exposure. TCRdb independently ran MiXCR on the RACE reads; one entry per CDR3 protein. The sample consists of more than 300,000 distinct CDR3 sequences, approximately 5.8% of them appearing once. The starting material was whole blood, obtained in connection with sensitization to the hapten diphenylcyclopropenone (DPC). Receptors originate from a woman under 30 with alopecia areata. Some clones in this sample may be carry-over from other donors' samples. Both conserved end residues are part of each CDR3. The D gene is left open where the match is weak. Some rows mark clone size as missing; the rest say once, few, many or name a class of expanded clone.

clone_size: many; d_call: TRBD1; j_call: TRBJ2-3; v_call: TRBV24-1; cdr3_aa: CATSDFTGADTQYF; cdr3_nt: TGTGCCACCAGTGATTTCACAGGGGCTGATACGCAGTATTTT
clone_size: NA; d_call: NA; j_call: TRBJ2-2; v_call: TRBV20-1; cdr3_aa: CSASLEANTGELFF; cdr3_nt: TGCAGTGCTAGTCTGGAGGCGAACACCGGGGAGCTGTTTTTT
clone_size: NA; d_call: NA; j_call: TRBJ1-1; v_call: TRBV5-6; cdr3_aa: CASSFRRGGTEAFF; cdr3_nt: TGTGCCAGCAGCTTCCGAAGGGGCGGCACTGAAGCTTTCTTT
clone_size: few; d_call: TRBD1; j_call: TRBJ1-2; v_call: TRBV4-2; cdr3_aa: CASSQVLPGGDGYTF; cdr3_nt: TGTGCCAGCAGCCAAGTCTTACCAGGGGGCGATGGCTACACCTTC
clone_size: NA; d_call: NA; j_call: TRBJ2-3; v_call: TRBV12-3/TRBV12-4; cdr3_aa: CASSAGTRNTDTQYF; cdr3_nt: TGTGCCAGCAGTGCAGGGACTCGTAACACAGATACGCAGTATTTT
clone_size: many; d_call: TRBD1; j_call: TRBJ2-3; v_call: TRBV6-6; cdr3_aa: CASREQGGNTQYF; cdr3_nt: TGTGCCAGCAGGGAACAGGGGGGTAATACGCAGTATTTT
clone_size: few; d_call: NA; j_call: TRBJ2-5; v_call: TRBV11-1; cdr3_aa: CASSLAQGLQETQYF; cdr3_nt: TGTGCCAGCAGCTTAGCACAGGGTCTCCAAGAGACCCAGTACTTC
clone_size: few; d_call: NA; j_call: TRBJ1-5; v_call: TRBV6-5; cdr3_aa: CASNNGGQPQHF; cdr3_nt: TGTGCCAGCAACAACGGGGGTCAGCCCCAGCATTTT
clone_size: few; d_call: TRBD1; j_call: TRBJ1-1; v_call: TRBV7-9; cdr3_aa: CASSGQGRHTEAFF; cdr3_nt: TGTGCCAGTTCGGGACAGGGGAGGCACACTGAAGCTTTCTTT
clone_size: few; d_call: NA; j_call: TRBJ1-5; v_call: TRBV6-6; cdr3_aa: CACCYQPQHF; cdr3_nt: TGTGCCTGCTGCTATCAGCCCCAGCATTTT
clone_size: many; d_call: NA; j_call: TRBJ2-7; v_call: TRBV28; cdr3_aa: CASSFSRSYEQYF; cdr3_nt: TGTGCCAGCAGTTTTTCTAGGTCCTACGAGCAGTACTTC
clone_size: NA; d_call: NA; j_call: TRBJ1-5; v_call: TRBV6-2/TRBV6-3; cdr3_aa: CASSYSTADTTYSNQPQHF; cdr3_nt: TGTGCCAGCAGTTACTCGACCGCGGACACGACGTATAGCAATCAGCCCCAGCATTTT
clone_size: many; d_call: TRBD2; j_call: TRBJ2-7; v_call: TRBV5-1; cdr3_aa: CASSLASGGSRTYEQYF; cdr3_nt: TGCGCCAGCAGCTTGGCTAGCGGGGGTTCCCGAACCTACGAGCAGTACTTC
clone_size: many; d_call: NA; j_call: TRBJ1-2; v_call: TRBV12-3/TRBV12-4; cdr3_aa: CASSPQQGFNYGYTF; cdr3_nt: TGTGCCAGCAGTCCCCAACAGGGATTCAACTATGGCTACACCTTC
clone_size: many; d_call: NA; j_call: TRBJ2-4; v_call: TRBV7-9; cdr3_aa: CASSLGQGDIQYF; cdr3_nt: TGTGCCAGCAGCTTAGGTCAGGGTGACATTCAGTACTTC
clone_size: many; d_call: NA; j_call: TRBJ2-3; v_call: TRBV20-1; cdr3_aa: CSARPHGSTDTQYF; cdr3_nt: TGCAGTGCTAGACCCCACGGTAGCACAGATACGCAGTATTTT
clone_size: NA; d_call: NA; j_call: TRBJ1-5; v_call: TRBV6-5; cdr3_aa: CATGDRDQPQHF; cdr3_nt: TGTGCCACCGGGGACCGAGATCAGCCCCAGCATTTT
clone_size: NA; d_call: TRBD2; j_call: TRBJ2-5; v_call: TRBV20-1; cdr3_aa: CSVPAGVLQETQYF; cdr3_nt: TGCAGTGTTCCAGCGGGGGTACTCCAAGAGACCCAGTACTTC
clone_size: many; d_call: NA; j_call: TRBJ2-1; v_call: TRBV20-1; cdr3_aa: CSARVGQGGNYNEQFF; cdr3_nt: TGCAGTGCTAGAGTTGGGCAGGGCGGAAACTACAATGAGCAGTTCTTC
clone_size: few; d_call: NA; j_call: TRBJ2-3; v_call: TRBV3-1; cdr3_aa: CASSPQVSTDTQYF; cdr3_nt: TGTGCCAGCAGCCCACAGGTTAGCACAGATACGCAGTATTTT
clone_size: many; d_call: NA; j_call: TRBJ1-1; v_call: TRBV6-2/TRBV6-3; cdr3_aa: CASSYSTQGRAFF; cdr3_nt: TGTGCCAGCAGTTACTCCACGCAGGGCCGGGCTTTCTTT
clone_size: NA; d_call: TRBD2; j_call: TRBJ2-5; v_call: TRBV20-1; cdr3_aa: CSARDYLAGGKETQYF; cdr3_nt: TGCAGTGCTAGAGATTATCTAGCGGGGGGGAAAGAGACCCAGTACTTC
clone_size: NA; d_call: NA; j_call: TRBJ2-5; v_call: TRBV6-6; cdr3_aa: CASSYSLGQGQETQYF; cdr3_nt: TGTGCCAGCAGTTACTCCCTCGGTCAGGGGCAAGAGACCCAGTACTTC
clone_size: NA; d_call: TRBD1; j_call: TRBJ1-2; v_call: TRBV7-8; cdr3_aa: CASSLGRRRGQTDGYTF; cdr3_nt: TGTGCCAGCAGCTTAGGGAGGCGCAGGGGGCAAACGGATGGCTACACCTTC
clone_size: NA; d_call: NA; j_call: TRBJ1-5; v_call: TRBV5-6; cdr3_aa: CASAAWGGANQPQHF; cdr3_nt: TGTGCCAGCGCAGCTTGGGGTGGGGCAAATCAGCCCCAGCATTTT
clone_size: few; d_call: NA; j_call: TRBJ1-2; v_call: TRBV6-1; cdr3_aa: CASSRTEVVGYTF; cdr3_nt: TGTGCCAGCAGTCGGACAGAGGTAGTTGGCTACACCTTC
clone_size: few; d_call: NA; j_call: TRBJ1-5; v_call: TRBV20-1; cdr3_aa: CSASGSFNQPQHF; cdr3_nt: TGCAGTGCTAGTGGGTCTTTCAATCAGCCCCAGCATTTT
clone_size: many; d_call: NA; j_call: TRBJ1-6; v_call: TRBV3-1; cdr3_aa: CASSQGEPLHF; cdr3_nt: TGTGCCAGCAGCCAGGGGGAACCCCTCCACTTT
clone_size: few; d_call: NA; j_call: TRBJ1-4; v_call: TRBV5-4; cdr3_aa: CASSLQGQNEKLFF; cdr3_nt: TGTGCCAGCAGCTTACAGGGCCAAAATGAAAAACTGTTTTTT
clone_size: many; d_call: TRBD1; j_call: TRBJ1-2; v_call: TRBV29-1; cdr3_aa: CSVEALQGADYGYTF; cdr3_nt: TGCAGCGTTGAAGCCTTACAGGGGGCAGACTATGGCTACACCTTC
clone_size: many; d_call: NA; j_call: TRBJ1-1; v_call: TRBV29-1; cdr3_aa: CSVEGRSLGEWDTEAFF; cdr3_nt: TGCAGCGTTGAAGGGAGGTCGTTAGGAGAGTGGGACACTGAAGCTTTCTTT
clone_size: many; d_call: NA; j_call: TRBJ2-3; v_call: TRBV29-1; cdr3_aa: CSVEDLDSSTDTQYF; cdr3_nt: TGCAGCGTTGAAGATTTGGACAGTAGCACAGATACGCAGTATTTT
clone_size: few; d_call: NA; j_call: TRBJ2-2; v_call: TRBV5-1; cdr3_aa: CASRQEGITGELFF; cdr3_nt: TGCGCCAGCAGACAAGAAGGGATTACCGGGGAGCTGTTTTTT
clone_size: NA; d_call: TRBD1; j_call: TRBJ1-5; v_call: TRBV2; cdr3_aa: CASRRGDRGSNQPQHF; cdr3_nt: TGTGCCAGCCGCAGGGGGGACAGGGGTAGCAATCAGCCCCAGCATTTT
clone_size: NA; d_call: NA; j_call: TRBJ1-1; v_call: TRBV25-1; cdr3_aa: CASSEYTPSRMNTEAFF; cdr3_nt: TGTGCCAGCAGTGAATATACCCCTAGTAGAATGAACACTGAAGCTTTCTTT
clone_size: NA; d_call: NA; j_call: TRBJ2-1; v_call: TRBV7-2; cdr3_aa: CASSSPASSYNEKFF; cdr3_nt: TGTGCCAGCAGCTCCCCCGCCAGCTCCTACAATGAGAAGTTCTTC
clone_size: few; d_call: TRBD2; j_call: TRBJ2-7; v_call: TRBV10-3; cdr3_aa: CAIRPSGGTPYEQYF; cdr3_nt: TGTGCCATCCGGCCTAGCGGGGGGACCCCCTACGAGCAGTACTTC
clone_size: many; d_call: NA; j_call: TRBJ1-1; v_call: TRBV6-5; cdr3_aa: CASSKSTEEAFF; cdr3_nt: TGTGCCAGCAGTAAGTCGACAGAGGAAGCTTTCTTT
clone_size: NA; d_call: TRBD1; j_call: TRBJ1-2; v_call: TRBV20-1; cdr3_aa: CSARSPRGSGGAWGYTF; cdr3_nt: TGCAGTGCTAGAAGCCCTCGGGGTTCAGGGGGCGCTTGGGGCTACACCTTC
clone_size: many; d_call: NA; j_call: TRBJ1-3; v_call: TRBV7-6; cdr3_aa: CASSLWAGEVNTIYF; cdr3_nt: TGTGCCAGCAGCTTATGGGCAGGGGAGGTGAACACCATATATTTT
clone_size: few; d_call: TRBD1; j_call: TRBJ2-2; v_call: TRBV11-2; cdr3_aa: CATLDRDPGELFF; cdr3_nt: TGTGCCACCTTGGACAGGGATCCCGGGGAGCTGTTTTTT
clone_size: NA; d_call: NA; j_call: TRBJ2-4; v_call: TRBV3-1; cdr3_aa: CASSQQGENIQYF; cdr3_nt: TGTGCCAGCAGCCAGCAGGGTGAGAACATTCAGTACTTC
clone_size: NA; d_call: NA; j_call: TRBJ1-1; v_call: TRBV5-1; cdr3_aa: CASSFGVEAFF; cdr3_nt: TGCGCCAGCAGCTTTGGGGTAGAAGCTTTCTTT
clone_size: NA; d_call: NA; j_call: TRBJ1-2; v_call: TRBV4-3; cdr3_aa: CASSQGSSAYGYTF; cdr3_nt: TGCGCCAGCAGCCAAGGATCATCGGCCTATGGCTACACCTTC
clone_size: few; d_call: NA; j_call: TRBJ1-6; v_call: TRBV12-3/TRBV12-4; cdr3_aa: CASSFDSYNSPLHF; cdr3_nt: TGTGCCAGCAGTTTCGACAGCTATAATTCACCCCTCCACTTT
clone_size: NA; d_call: NA; j_call: TRBJ1-6; v_call: TRBV4-2; cdr3_aa: CASSQDARTDNSPLHF; cdr3_nt: TGTGCCAGCAGCCAAGATGCCCGGACAGACAATTCACCCCTCCACTTT
clone_size: few; d_call: TRBD2; j_call: TRBJ2-3; v_call: TRBV27; cdr3_aa: CASSQPGLESDTQYF; cdr3_nt: TGTGCCAGCAGTCAGCCGGGACTAGAATCAGATACGCAGTATTTT
clone_size: many; d_call: NA; j_call: TRBJ2-1; v_call: TRBV10-3; cdr3_aa: CATGRGSDKSNEQFF; cdr3_nt: TGTGCCACTGGCCGGGGTAGCGACAAGTCAAATGAGCAGTTCTTC
clone_size: NA; d_call: TRBD1; j_call: TRBJ1-1; v_call: TRBV4-1; cdr3_aa: CASSQDRGQGSTEAFF; cdr3_nt: TGCGCCAGCAGCCAAGACCGCGGACAGGGAAGCACTGAAGCTTTCTTT
clone_size: many; d_call: NA; j_call: TRBJ2-2; v_call: TRBV18; cdr3_aa: CASSPPAEKGATGELFF; cdr3_nt: TGTGCCAGCTCACCCCCCGCAGAGAAAGGGGCCACCGGGGAGCTGTTTTTT
clone_size: many; d_call: TRBD1; j_call: TRBJ2-7; v_call: TRBV7-9; cdr3_aa: CASSSNRDRYPYEQYF; cdr3_nt: TGTGCCAGCAGCTCGAACCGGGACAGGTATCCCTACGAGCAGTACTTC
clone_size: few; d_call: NA; j_call: TRBJ1-4; v_call: TRBV7-6; cdr3_aa: CASSQEVYFNEKLFF; cdr3_nt: TGTGCCAGCAGCCAGGAGGTCTACTTTAATGAAAAACTGTTTTTT